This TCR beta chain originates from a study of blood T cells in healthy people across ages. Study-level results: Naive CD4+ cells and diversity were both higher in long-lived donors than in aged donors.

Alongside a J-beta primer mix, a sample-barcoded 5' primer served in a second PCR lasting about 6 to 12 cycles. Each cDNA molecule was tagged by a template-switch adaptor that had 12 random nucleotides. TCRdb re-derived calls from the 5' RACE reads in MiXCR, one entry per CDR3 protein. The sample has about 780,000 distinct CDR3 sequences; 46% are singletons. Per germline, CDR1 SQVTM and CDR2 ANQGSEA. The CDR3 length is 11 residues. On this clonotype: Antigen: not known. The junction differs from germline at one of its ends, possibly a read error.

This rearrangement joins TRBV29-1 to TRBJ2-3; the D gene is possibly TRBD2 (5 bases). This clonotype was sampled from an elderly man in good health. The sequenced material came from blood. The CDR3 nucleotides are TGCAGCGGAGCTAGCACAGATGCGCAGTATTTT. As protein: CSGASTDAQYF.